Shown below are 20 T cell receptor beta chains from a single sample sequenced in a study of shared clonotypes between healthy human individuals. TCRdb's copy holds only in-frame clones and misses some; the assay was immunoSEQ multiplex PCR. The sample has approximately 1.4 million clones, nearly 99% seen once. The sample comprised naive CD4+ T cells sorted from blood. Subset noted: CD45RA+ positively selected. The origin of the receptors is a man aged 25 to 40 in good health.

J is TRBJ2-1 and V is TRBV27; tentative D call: TRBD2 (6 bases). This CDR3 is 13 amino acids long. Trimming stripped 4 bases from V and 7 bases from J, with 11 bases between. Germline CDR1 is MNHEY and CDR2 is SMNVEV (reference sequence). CDR3 loop: CASSYGSGNEQFF. The CDR3 region has the DNA TGTGCCAGCAGTTACGGGAGTGGGAATGAGCAGTTCTTC.

The CDR3 region is CASSSQGLATDTQYF. The DNA for the CDR3 is TGTGCCAGCAGTTCCCAGGGTCTAGCGACAGATACGCAGTATTTT. The gene calls are TRBV28 and TRBJ2-3, with D possibly matching TRBD2 (6 bases). Germline CDR1 reads MDHEN; CDR2 reads SYDVKM. Trimming cost V 4 bases and J 3 bases, with 14 bases left between them. The CDR3 contains 15 residues.

The chain is built from TRBV7-9 and TRBJ2-5; 9 bases map to TRBD1. The CDR3 has 12 amino acids. Per the germline V gene, CDR1 is SEHNR and CDR2 is FQNEAQ (reference sequence). V dropped 8 bases and J dropped 5; count of bases not matched to a gene: 3. The CDR3 loop is CASGQGYETQYF. The CDR3 DNA is TGTGCCAGCGGACAGGGGTACGAGACCCAGTACTTC.

This clone was recorded once. V usage is TRBV5-6 and J usage is TRBJ2-7; 11 bases align to TRBD1. J was trimmed by 6 bases and V by 2 bases; bases with no gene match: 4. Germline-derived CDR1 and CDR2 are SGHDT and YYEEEE. This CDR3 contains 14 residues. The DNA of the CDR3 is TGTGCCAGCAGCTTCGGGGACAGGGGGTCCGAGCAGTACTTC. It yields the protein CASSFGDRGSEQYF.

The rearrangement uses TRBV4-2 and TRBJ2-7; 7 bases are a match to TRBD1. This CDR3 contains 16 residues. V shed 0 bases and J 6 bases; nucleotides not matched to a gene: 11. CDR1 and CDR2 (germline): LGHNA, YNFKEQ. Written as DNA, the CDR3 is TGTGCCAGCAGCCAAGATTTAGGGACAGTCCTAGGCGAGCAGTACTTC. Protein product: CASSQDLGTVLGEQYF.

The chain has TRBV4-3 and TRBJ2-3; D might be TRBD1 (6 bases). The germline V and J ends were trimmed by 3 bases and 0 bases, with 16 bases remaining between them. CDR3 length: 17 residues. Per germline, CDR1 LGHNA and CDR2 YSLEER. CDR3 in amino acids: CASSQVTGRPSTDTQYF. The CDR3 coding sequence is TGCGCCAGCAGCCAGGTCACAGGGCGGCCTAGCACAGATACGCAGTATTTT.

CDR3 loop: CASSYSQTREQYF. The CDR3 nucleotides are TGTGCCAGCAGTTACTCTCAGACACGAGAGCAGTACTTC. The rearrangement uses TRBV6-5 and TRBJ2-7, with D unresolved. Germline CDR1 MNHEY, CDR2 SVGAGI. Trimming took off 0 bases at V and 7 bases at J, with 10 bases between the two ends. CDR3 length: 13 residues.

V usage is TRBV29-1 and J usage is TRBJ2-7, with 8 bases lining up with TRBD2. V was pared by 6 bases and J by 3 bases, with 4 bases of the junction left unmatched. The length of the CDR3 is 12 residues. The germline V gene encodes CDR1 SQVTM and CDR2 ANQGSEA. The DNA of the CDR3 is TGCAGCGTCGGAGCGGGAGTCTACGAGCAGTACTTC. Its protein product is CSVGAGVYEQYF.

The J gene is TRBJ1-2, the V gene TRBV29-1; D not certain. Germline-derived CDR1 and CDR2 are SQVTM and ANQGSEA. Trimming shortened V by 4 bases and J by 0 bases, and 12 bases separated the two germline ends. The CDR3 extends over 14 amino acids. CDR3 sequence reads: CSVGPRAANYGYTF. CDR3 nucleotide sequence: TGCAGCGTTGGGCCCAGAGCAGCTAACTATGGCTACACCTTC.

Worth noting for this clone: An end of the junction differs from the germline gene, which may be a read error. V gene TRBV5-1 combines with J gene TRBJ1-2; no reliable D call. The CDR3 has 12 amino acids. In germline, CDR1 is SGHRS, CDR2 YFSETQ. The CDR3 sequence: CASSSDTVAAFF. As DNA, the CDR3 is TGCGCCAGCAGCTCCGACACCGTTGCAGCCTTCTTC. The full variable domain, rest sourced from reference TRBV5-1 and TRBJ1-2, is KAGVTQTPRYLIKTRGQQVTLSCSPISGHRSVSWYQQTPGQGLQFLFEYFSETQRNKGNFPGRFSGRQFSNSRSEMNVSTLELGDSALYLCASSSDTVAAFFGSGTRLTVV.

CDR3 in amino acids: CASSWGLGPGDTQYF. The CDR3 nucleotides read TGTGCCAGTAGTTGGGGACTAGGGCCTGGCGATACGCAGTATTTT. J is TRBJ2-3 and V is TRBV19; 8 nucleotides agree with TRBD2. The CDR3 totals 15 residues. The J segment lost 6 bases and the V segment lost 5 bases, leaving 10 bases of the junction unmatched. Germline V gives CDR1 LNHDA, CDR2 SQIVND (reference sequence). Full variable domain (remainder filled in from reference TRBV19 and TRBJ2-3): DGGITQSPKYLFRKEGQNVTLSCEQNLNHDAMYWYRQDPGQGLRLIYYSQIVNDFQKGDIAEGYSVSREKKESFPLTVTSAQKNPTAFYLCASSWGLGPGDTQYFGPGTRLTVL.

The chain links TRBV28 to TRBJ2-3; 9 nucleotides line up with TRBD2. This CDR3 has 15 residues. Losses at the gene ends were 2 bases for V and 3 bases for J; bases not matched to a gene: 3. CDR1 and CDR2 from the germline V gene are MDHEN and SYDVKM. The CDR3 sequence is CASSLQAGGTDTQYF. The CDR3 DNA sequence: TGTGCCAGCAGTTTACAAGCGGGAGGTACAGATACGCAGTATTTT.

The chain employs TRBV7-2 and TRBJ2-3; 10 bases are shared with TRBD2. Trimming removed 7 bases from V and 2 bases from J; junction bases left unmatched: 9. This CDR3 is 16 amino acids long. Germline V gene data show CDR1 as SGHTA and CDR2 as FQGNSA. The CDR3 sequence: CASTPSSGRVTDTQYF. The DNA for the CDR3 is TGTGCCAGCACCCCATCGAGCGGGAGGGTCACAGATACGCAGTATTTT.

The chain couples TRBV7-2 to TRBJ2-7; 15 bases line up with TRBD2. In germline, CDR1 is SGHTA, CDR2 FQGNSA. The CDR3 is 17 amino acids. V lost 1 base and J lost 4; bases outside the gene matches: 5. This CDR3 is CASSLGGTSGRRYEQYF. CDR3 in DNA: TGTGCCAGCAGCTTAGGTGGGACTAGCGGGAGGAGGTACGAGCAGTACTTC.

The chain carries TRBV18 and TRBJ1-1, with a weak D call TRBD1 (5 bases). The germline gives CDR1 KGHSH, CDR2 LQKENI. Trimming removed 3 bases from V and 5 bases from J, with 16 bases in between. This CDR3 is built from 15 residues. For the CDR3, the DNA is TGTGCCAGCTCACCGAATTCAGGGTGGGAGACTGAAGCTTTCTTT. Encoded protein: CASSPNSGWETEAFF.

This clone was detected once. This CDR3 reads CASSLTGTSGGTIEQFF. The CDR3 bases are TGTGCCAGCAGCTTGACCGGGACTAGCGGAGGGACTATTGAGCAGTTCTTC. The chain is built from TRBV11-3 and TRBJ2-1; 11 bases match TRBD2. This CDR3 is 17 amino acids long. With V trimmed by 3 bases and J by 9 bases, 13 bases remained unmatched. From germline, CDR1 is SGHNT and CDR2 YENEEA.

V usage is TRBV10-1 and J usage is TRBJ2-7; 8 bases map to TRBD2. The CDR3 is made up of 15 amino acids. CDR1 is WNHNN, CDR2 SYGVQD, per germline (reference sequence). After removal of 2 bases from V and 1 base from J, the junction contained 4 bases not matched to a gene. CDR3: CASSEKLAASYEQYF. In DNA, the CDR3 is TGCGCCAGCAGTGAGAAACTAGCGGCTTCCTACGAGCAGTACTTC.

The genes are TRBV7-6 and TRBJ2-4, with D perhaps matching TRBD2 (6 bases). The germline V and J ends were trimmed by 5 bases and 8 bases, with 16 bases remaining between them. The CDR3 spans 14 residues. Germline V gene sequence: CDR1 SGHVS, CDR2 FNYEAQ. CDR3 region: CASSPKEGPDIQYF. In DNA, the CDR3 is TGTGCCAGCAGCCCCAAGGAGGGCCCGGACATTCAGTACTTC.

The chain links TRBV2 to TRBJ2-7; 11 bases align to TRBD2. The trim removed 7 bases at V and 6 bases at J, leaving 14 bases unmatched. This CDR3 is 16 amino acids long. CDR1 is SNHLY and CDR2 is FYNNEI in the germline V gene. The CDR3 loop is CASIGIAGGRGVEQYF. Written as DNA, the CDR3 is TGTGCCAGCATTGGGATAGCGGGAGGGCGAGGCGTCGAGCAGTACTTC. The full variable domain, rest sourced from reference TRBV2 and TRBJ2-7, is EPEVTQTPSHQVTQMGQEVILRCVPISNHLYFYWYRQILGQKVEFLVSFYNNEISEKSEIFDDQFSVERPDGSNFTLKIRSTKLEDSAMYFCASIGIAGGRGVEQYFGPGTRLTVT.

The chain uses TRBV10-1 and TRBJ2-1, with D maybe TRBD1 (6 bases). The CDR3 spans 15 residues. Germline V lookup: CDR1 WNHNN, CDR2 SYGVQD (reference sequence). V lost 3 bases, J lost 0 bases, and 9 bases lay in between. The CDR3 spells CASSDTGSSYNEQFF. The CDR3 bases are TGCGCCAGCAGTGATACAGGGAGCTCCTACAATGAGCAGTTCTTC.